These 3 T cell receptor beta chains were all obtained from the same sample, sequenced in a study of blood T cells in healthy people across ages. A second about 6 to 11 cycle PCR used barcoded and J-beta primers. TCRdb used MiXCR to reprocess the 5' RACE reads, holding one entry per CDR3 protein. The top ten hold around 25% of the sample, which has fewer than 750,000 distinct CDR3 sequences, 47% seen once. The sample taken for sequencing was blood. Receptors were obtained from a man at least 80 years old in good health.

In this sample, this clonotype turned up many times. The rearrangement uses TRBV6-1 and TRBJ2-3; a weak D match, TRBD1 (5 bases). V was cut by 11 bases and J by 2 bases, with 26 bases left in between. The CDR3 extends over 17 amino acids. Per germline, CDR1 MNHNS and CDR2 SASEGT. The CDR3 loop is CAYLTAGQLPLTDTQYF. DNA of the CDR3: TGTGCCTATTTAACGGCAGGGCAACTACCCCTCACAGATACGCAGTATTTT.

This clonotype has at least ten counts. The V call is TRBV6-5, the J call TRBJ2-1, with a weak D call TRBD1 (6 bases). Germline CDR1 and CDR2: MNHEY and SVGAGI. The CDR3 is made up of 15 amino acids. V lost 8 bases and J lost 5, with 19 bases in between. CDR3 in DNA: TGTGCCAGCCGCACAGGGTTTGGTTCCCACAATGAGCAGTTCTTC. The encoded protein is CASRTGFGSHNEQFF.

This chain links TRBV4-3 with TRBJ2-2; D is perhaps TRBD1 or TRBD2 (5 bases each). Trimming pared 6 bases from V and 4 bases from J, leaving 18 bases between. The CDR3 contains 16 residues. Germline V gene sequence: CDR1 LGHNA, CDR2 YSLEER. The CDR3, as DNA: TGCGCCAGCAGTGGGGGTGGTCCCCCGGGCACCGGGGAGCTGTTTTTT. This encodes CASSGGGPPGTGELFF.